Described below is a single T cell receptor beta chain sequence and its context. Other DNA sequences from this sample encode an identical CDR3 as well. Some clones are missing from TCRdb's copy, which holds only in-frame ones; the method was immunoSEQ multiplex PCR. Seen here are approximately 2.3 million clones, roughly 93% observed once, and the top ten hold 0.39%. These data originate in a study of shared clonotypes between healthy human individuals. The germline V gene has CDR1 MDHEN and CDR2 SYDVKM. Trimming took off 5 bases at V and 0 bases at J, with 7 bases between the two ends. The length of the CDR3 is 13 residues.

The sample comprised naive CD4+ T cells from PBMCs. Subset noted: CD45RA+ positively selected. This receptor was obtained from a man between 18 and 35 years old in good health. Some clones in this sample may be carry-over from other donors' samples. The chain couples TRBV28 to TRBJ1-1; unclear D gene. As DNA, the CDR3 is TGTGCCAGCAGTCTCCGCATGAACACTGAAGCTTTCTTT. This sequence encodes CASSLRMNTEAFF.